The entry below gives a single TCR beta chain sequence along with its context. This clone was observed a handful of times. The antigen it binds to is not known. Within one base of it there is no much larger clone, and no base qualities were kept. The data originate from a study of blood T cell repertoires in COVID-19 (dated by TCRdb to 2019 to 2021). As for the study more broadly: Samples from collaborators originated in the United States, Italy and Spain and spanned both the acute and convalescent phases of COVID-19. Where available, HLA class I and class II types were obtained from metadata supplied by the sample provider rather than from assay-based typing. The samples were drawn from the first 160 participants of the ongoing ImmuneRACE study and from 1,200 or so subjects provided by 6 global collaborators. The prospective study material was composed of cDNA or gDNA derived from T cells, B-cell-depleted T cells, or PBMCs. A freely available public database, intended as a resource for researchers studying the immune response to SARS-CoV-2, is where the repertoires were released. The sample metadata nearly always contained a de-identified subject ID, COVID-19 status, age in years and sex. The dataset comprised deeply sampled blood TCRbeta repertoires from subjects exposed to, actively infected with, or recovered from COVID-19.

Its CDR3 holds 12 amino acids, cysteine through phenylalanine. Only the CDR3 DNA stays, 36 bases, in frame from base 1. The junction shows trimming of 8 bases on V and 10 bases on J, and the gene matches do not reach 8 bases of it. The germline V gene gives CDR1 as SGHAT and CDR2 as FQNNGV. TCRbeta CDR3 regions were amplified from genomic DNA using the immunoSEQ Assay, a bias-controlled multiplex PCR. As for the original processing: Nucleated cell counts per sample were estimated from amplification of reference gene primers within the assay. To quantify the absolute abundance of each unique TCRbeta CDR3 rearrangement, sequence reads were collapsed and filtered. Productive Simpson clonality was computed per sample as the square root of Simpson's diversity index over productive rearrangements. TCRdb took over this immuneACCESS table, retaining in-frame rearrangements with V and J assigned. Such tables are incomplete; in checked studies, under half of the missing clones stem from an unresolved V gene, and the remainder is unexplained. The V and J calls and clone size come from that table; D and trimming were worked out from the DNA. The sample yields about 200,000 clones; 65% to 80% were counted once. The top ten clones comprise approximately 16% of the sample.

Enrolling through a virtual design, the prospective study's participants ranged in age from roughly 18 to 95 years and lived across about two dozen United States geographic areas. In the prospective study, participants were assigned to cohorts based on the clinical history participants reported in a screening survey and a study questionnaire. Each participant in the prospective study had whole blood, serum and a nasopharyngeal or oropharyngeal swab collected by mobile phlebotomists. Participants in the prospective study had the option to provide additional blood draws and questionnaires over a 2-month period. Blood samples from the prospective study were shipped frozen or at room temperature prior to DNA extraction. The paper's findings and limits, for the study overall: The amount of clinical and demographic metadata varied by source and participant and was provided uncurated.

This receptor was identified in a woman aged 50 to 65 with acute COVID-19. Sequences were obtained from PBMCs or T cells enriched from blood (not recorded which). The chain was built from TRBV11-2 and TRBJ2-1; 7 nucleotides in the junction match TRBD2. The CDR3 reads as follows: CASWPVGGEQFF. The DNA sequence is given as TGTGCCAGCTGGCCGGTGGGGGGGGAGCAGTTCTTC.